This entry lists 10 T cell receptor beta chains sequenced from one sample in a study of read filtering for tumor transcriptome and immune sequencing. From about 400 ng of RNA, a library with molecular barcoded alpha/delta and beta/gamma adaptors was made. Using its own MiXCR run on the reads, TCRdb lists one record per CDR3 protein. The profile shows around 65,000 distinct CDR3 sequences, roughly a fifth of them singletons. The material sequenced was a population of CD138-negative cells sorted from bone marrow. The receptors originated from a donor aged 40 or over with multiple myeloma.

The table lists this clonotype with many counts. This chain links TRBV28 with TRBJ2-7, with 9 bases lining up with TRBD1. This CDR3 contains 13 residues. Germline V gene sequence: CDR1 MDHEN, CDR2 SYDVKM. With V trimmed by 5 bases and J by 3 bases, 2 bases remained unmatched. The CDR3, as DNA: TGTGCCAGCAGTGAGACAGGGGGCTACGAGCAGTACTTC. Translated, it gives CASSETGGYEQYF. The full variable domain, rest sourced from reference TRBV28 and TRBJ2-7, is DVKVTQSSRYLVKRTGEKVFLECVQDMDHENMFWYRQDPGLGLRLIYFSYDVKMKEKGDIPEGYSVSREKKERFSLILESASTNQTSMYLCASSETGGYEQYFGPGTRLTVT.

The table lists this clonotype with many counts. This rearrangement joins TRBV7-8 to TRBJ2-5; D is ambiguous. Trimming shortened V by 5 bases and J by 1 base, and 11 bases separated the two germline ends. CDR1 is SGHVS and CDR2 is FQNEAQ in the germline V gene. The CDR3 extends over 14 amino acids. The CDR3: CASSLGPAQETQYF. In nucleotides, the CDR3 is TGTGCCAGCAGCCTCGGGCCGGCCCAAGAGACCCAGTACTTC. The whole variable domain, remainder taken from reference TRBV7-8 and TRBJ2-5, is GAGVSQSPRYKVAKRGQDVALRCDPISGHVSLFWYQQALGQGPEFLTYFQNEAQLDKSGLPSDRFFAERPEGSVSTLKIQRTQQEDSAVYLCASSLGPAQETQYFGPGTRLLVL.

This clonotype was recorded many times. A much more abundant neighbour one base away suggests this may be a read error. This chain joins TRBV28 and TRBJ2-1; D might be TRBD1 (5 bases). This CDR3 is 12 amino acids long. Germline V gives CDR1 MDHEN, CDR2 SYDVKM. As DNA, the CDR3 is TGTGCCAGCAGTTCTACAGATAACAGGAATTGCTTC. As protein: CASSSTDNRNCF.

This clonotype was counted at least ten times. The rearrangement uses TRBV10-3 and TRBJ2-7; TRBD2 matches at 9 bases. Per the germline V gene, CDR1 is ENHRY and CDR2 is SYGVKD. The CDR3 consists of 14 residues. V shed 7 bases and J 0 bases; nucleotides not matched to a gene: 4. The chain's CDR3 is CAIKDSGGSYEQYF. DNA for the CDR3: TGTGCCATCAAAGATAGCGGGGGCTCCTACGAGCAGTACTTC.

The V and J genes are TRBV29-1 and TRBJ2-2; possible D gene TRBD1, 5 bases. Germline V CDR1 and CDR2: SQVTM, ANQGSEA. This CDR3 region has 14 residues. The ends were cut back, 6 bases at V and 6 bases at J, with 17 bases in the middle. DNA for the CDR3: TGCAGCGTCCCGGTACAGGCGAGCGCCGGGGAGCTGTTTTTT. Its translation: CSVPVQASAGELFF.

This clonotype has ten or more counts. The rearrangement links TRBV6-5 to TRBJ1-5; 9 nucleotides match TRBD1. This CDR3 region has 15 residues. CDR1 and CDR2 from the germline V gene are MNHEY and SVGAGI. Trimming at V came to 10 bases and at J to 0 bases, leaving 7 bases not matched to a gene. CDR3 in amino acids: CATGQGATSNQPQHF. CDR3 nucleotide sequence: TGTGCCACGGGACAGGGCGCAACTAGCAATCAGCCCCAGCATTTT.

This chain connects TRBV29-1 to TRBJ2-1; 14 positions agree with TRBD2. Germline V gene data show CDR1 as SQVTM and CDR2 as ANQGSEA. This CDR3 is 16 amino acids long. Germline trimming cut 4 bases from V and 3 bases from J; bases unmatched to any gene: 5. The CDR3 protein is CSVGGTSGGGYNEQFF. CDR3 in DNA: TGCAGCGTTGGGGGGACTAGCGGGGGAGGCTACAATGAGCAGTTCTTC.

This clonotype has ten or more counts. The CDR3: CASSKKSSYNEQFF. The CDR3 DNA is TGTGCCAGCAGCAAGAAGAGCTCCTACAATGAGCAGTTCTTC. J is TRBJ2-1 and V is TRBV28; no clear D gene. The CDR3 sequence is 14 residues long. V lost 6 bases and J lost 0, with 9 bases in between. Germline assignment: CDR1 MDHEN and CDR2 SYDVKM.

In its sample, this clonotype is medium-sized (0.01 to 0.1%). CDR3 region: CSVDRLNSYNEQFF. CDR3 DNA: TGCAGCGTTGACCGACTGAACTCCTACAATGAGCAGTTCTTC. This chain joins TRBV29-1 and TRBJ2-1; the D is unclear. V gave up 3 bases and J gave up 0 bases, with 9 bases separating them. This CDR3 is built from 14 residues. The germline gives CDR1 SQVTM, CDR2 ANQGSEA.

This clonotype was observed a single time. This chain joins TRBV6-5 and TRBJ1-5; the D is unclear. The germline gives CDR1 MNHEY, CDR2 SVGAGI. There are 12 residues in the CDR3. V lost 5 bases and J 6 bases, leaving 8 bases between the germline ends. CDR3 DNA: TGTGCCAGCAGTAAACAAGGTCAGCCCCAGCATTTT. Its translation is CASSKQGQPQHF.